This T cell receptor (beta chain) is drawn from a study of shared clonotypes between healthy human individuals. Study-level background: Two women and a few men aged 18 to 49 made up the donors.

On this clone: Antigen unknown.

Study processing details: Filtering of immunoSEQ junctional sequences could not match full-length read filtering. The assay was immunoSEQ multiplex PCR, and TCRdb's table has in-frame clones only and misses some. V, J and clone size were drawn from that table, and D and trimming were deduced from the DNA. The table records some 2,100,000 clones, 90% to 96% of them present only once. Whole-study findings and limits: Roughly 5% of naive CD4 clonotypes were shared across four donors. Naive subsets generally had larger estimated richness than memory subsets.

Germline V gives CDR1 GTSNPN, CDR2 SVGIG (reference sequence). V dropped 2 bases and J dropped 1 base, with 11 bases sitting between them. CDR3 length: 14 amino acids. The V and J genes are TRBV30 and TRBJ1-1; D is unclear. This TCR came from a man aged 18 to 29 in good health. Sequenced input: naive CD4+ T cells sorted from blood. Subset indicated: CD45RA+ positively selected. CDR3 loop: CAWSKNIPNTEAFF. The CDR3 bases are TGTGCCTGGAGTAAAAACATCCCGAACACTGAAGCTTTCTTT.